This T cell receptor (beta chain) was documented in a study of cytomegalovirus exposure and HLA in healthy donors. Primers: 60 Vbeta forward and 13 Jbeta reverse. Sequencing used immunoSEQ multiplex PCR; TCRdb keeps in-frame clones, though not all of them. The sample holds some 150,000 clones; 80% are singletons and the top ten take 4% to 5.5%. Germline CDR1 SGHTA, CDR2 FQGNSA. The CDR3 sequence is 17 residues long. V was shortened by 5 bases and J by 1 base, with 19 bases between the two germline ends. This chain links TRBV7-2 with TRBJ2-3; D unclear. The clonotype comes from a young man in good health and CMV-seronegative. The sequencing input was PBMCs. The CDR3 is CASSPVVLGPGTDTQYF. CDR3 coding DNA: TGTGCCAGCAGCCCGGTGGTTCTTGGGCCTGGCACAGATACGCAGTATTTT.